This TCR beta chain is drawn from a study of blood T cell repertoires in COVID-19. Study-wide context: Samples came from the United States, Italy and Spain, spanning acute and convalescent COVID-19. The cDNA or gDNA used as material had been derived from T cells, B-cell-depleted T cells, or PBMCs.

This CDR3 region has 13 residues. CDR1 is SNHLY, CDR2 FYNNEI, per germline. The V end lost 8 bases, the J end lost 1 base, and 12 bases lay between the germline ends. The authors' processing: Amplification of reference gene primers provided the estimated nucleated cell counts. Produced via immunoSEQ multiplex PCR; TCRdb's table is partial and in-frame only. From that table come the V and J calls and clone size; the DNA was used to work out D and trimming. The table has 25,000 to 35,000 clones, approximately 86% seen once. Sequenced: peripheral blood. This chain uses TRBV2 with TRBJ2-7; D call uncertain. The receptor comes from an elderly man with active or convalescent COVID-19. CDR3 nucleotides: TGTGCCAGCCTAAGCCGGGTTTCCTACGAGCAGTACTTC. The encoded protein is CASLSRVSYEQYF.